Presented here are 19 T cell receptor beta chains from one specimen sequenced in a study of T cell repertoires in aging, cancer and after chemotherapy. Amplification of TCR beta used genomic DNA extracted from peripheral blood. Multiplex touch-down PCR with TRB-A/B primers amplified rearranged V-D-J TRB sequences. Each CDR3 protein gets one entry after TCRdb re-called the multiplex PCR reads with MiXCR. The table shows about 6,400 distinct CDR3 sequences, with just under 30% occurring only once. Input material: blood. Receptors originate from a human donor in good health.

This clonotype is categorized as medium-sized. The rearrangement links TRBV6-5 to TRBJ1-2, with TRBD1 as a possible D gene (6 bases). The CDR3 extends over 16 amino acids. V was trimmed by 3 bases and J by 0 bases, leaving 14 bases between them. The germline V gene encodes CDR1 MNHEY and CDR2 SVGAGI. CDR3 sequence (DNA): TGTGCCAGCAGTTATGAACGCGGACAGCCTAACTATGGCTACACCTTC. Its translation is CASSYERGQPNYGYTF.

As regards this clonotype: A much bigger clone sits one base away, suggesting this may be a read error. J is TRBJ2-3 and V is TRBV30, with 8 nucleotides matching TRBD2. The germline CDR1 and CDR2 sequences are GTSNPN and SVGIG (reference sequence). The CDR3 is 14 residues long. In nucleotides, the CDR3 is TGTGCCTGGAGTCTGACGGGGGGGGCTGATACGCAGTGTTTT. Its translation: CAWSLTGGADTQCF.

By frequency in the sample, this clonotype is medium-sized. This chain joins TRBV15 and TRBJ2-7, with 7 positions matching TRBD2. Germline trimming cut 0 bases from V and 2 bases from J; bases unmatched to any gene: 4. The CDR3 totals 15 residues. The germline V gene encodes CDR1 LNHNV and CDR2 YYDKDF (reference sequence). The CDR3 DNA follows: TGTGCCACCAGCAGAGATCAAGCGGGGCCCTACGAGCAGTACTTC. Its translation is CATSRDQAGPYEQYF. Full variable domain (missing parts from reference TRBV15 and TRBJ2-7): DAMVIQNPRYQVTQFGKPVTLSCSQTLNHNVMYWYQQKSSQAPKLLFHYYDKDFNNEADTPDNFQSRRPNTSFCFLDIRSPGLGDTAMYLCATSRDQAGPYEQYFGPGTRLTVT.

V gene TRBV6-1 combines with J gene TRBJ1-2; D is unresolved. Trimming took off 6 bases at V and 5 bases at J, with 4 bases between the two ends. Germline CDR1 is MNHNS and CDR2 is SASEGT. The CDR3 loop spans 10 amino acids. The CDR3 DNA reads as TGTGCCAGCAGGAGTTATGGCTACACCTTC. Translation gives CASRSYGYTF.

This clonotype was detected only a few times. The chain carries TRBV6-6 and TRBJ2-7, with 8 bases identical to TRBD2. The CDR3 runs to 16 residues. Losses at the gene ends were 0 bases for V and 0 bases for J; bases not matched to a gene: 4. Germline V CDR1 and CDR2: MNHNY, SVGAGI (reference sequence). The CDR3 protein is CASSYSGAGASYEQYF. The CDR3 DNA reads TGTGCCAGCAGTTACTCGGGAGCGGGGGCCTCCTACGAGCAGTACTTC.

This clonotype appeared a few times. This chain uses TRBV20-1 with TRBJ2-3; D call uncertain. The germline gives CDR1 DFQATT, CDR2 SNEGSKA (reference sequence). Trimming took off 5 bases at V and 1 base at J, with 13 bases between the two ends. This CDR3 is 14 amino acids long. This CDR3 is CSAPTLLGTDTQYF. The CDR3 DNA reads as TGCAGTGCTCCAACATTGCTTGGCACAGATACGCAGTATTTT.

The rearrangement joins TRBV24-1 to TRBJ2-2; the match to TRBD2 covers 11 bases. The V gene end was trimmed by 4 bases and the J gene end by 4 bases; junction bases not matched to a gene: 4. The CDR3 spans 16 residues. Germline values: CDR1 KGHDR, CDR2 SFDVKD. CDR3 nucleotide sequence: TGTGCCACCAGTGACATAGCGGGAGGGCTCACCGGGGAGCTGTTTTTT. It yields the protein CATSDIAGGLTGELFF.

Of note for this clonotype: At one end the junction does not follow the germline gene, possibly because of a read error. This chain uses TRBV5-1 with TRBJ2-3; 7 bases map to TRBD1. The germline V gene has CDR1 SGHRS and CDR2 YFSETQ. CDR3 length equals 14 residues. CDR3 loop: CASSAGQATDTQYF. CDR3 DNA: TGTGCCAGCAGCGCTGGACAGGCCACAGATACGCAGTATTTT. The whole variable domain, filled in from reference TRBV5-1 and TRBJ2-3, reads KAGVTQTPRYLIKTRGQQVTLSCSPISGHRSVSWYQQTPGQGLQFLFEYFSETQRNKGNFPGRFSGRQFSNSRSEMNVSTLELGDSALYLCASSAGQATDTQYFGPGTRLTVL.

The CDR3: CSARRLTRQRGPQETQYF. The CDR3 region has the DNA TGCAGTGCTAGACGCCTTACGCGTCAGCGGGGCCCTCAAGAGACCCAGTACTTC. The chain carries TRBV20-1 and TRBJ2-5, with 7 bases lining up with TRBD2. The CDR3 totals 18 residues. Germline V gene sequence: CDR1 DFQATT, CDR2 SNEGSKA (reference sequence). J lost 2 bases, V lost 2 bases, and 17 bases had no gene match.

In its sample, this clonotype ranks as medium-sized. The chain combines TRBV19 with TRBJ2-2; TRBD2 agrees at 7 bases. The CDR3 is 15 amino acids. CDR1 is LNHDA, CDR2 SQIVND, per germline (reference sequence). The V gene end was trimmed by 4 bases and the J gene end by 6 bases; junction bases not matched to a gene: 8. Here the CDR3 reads CASSSGGSGPGELFF. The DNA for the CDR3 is TGTGCCAGTAGTAGTGGCGGGAGCGGCCCCGGGGAGCTGTTTTTT.

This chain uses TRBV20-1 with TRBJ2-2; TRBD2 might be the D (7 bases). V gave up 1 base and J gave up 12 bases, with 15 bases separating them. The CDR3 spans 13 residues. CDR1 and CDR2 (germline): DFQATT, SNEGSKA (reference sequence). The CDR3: CSARGGGGTQLFF. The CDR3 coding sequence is TGCAGTGCTAGAGGGGGCGGGGGCACTCAGCTGTTTTTT.

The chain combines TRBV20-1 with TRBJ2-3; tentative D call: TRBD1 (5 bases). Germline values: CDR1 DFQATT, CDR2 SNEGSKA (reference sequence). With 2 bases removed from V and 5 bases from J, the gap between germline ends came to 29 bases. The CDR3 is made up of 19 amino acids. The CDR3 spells CSARIPSGAQPGVGDTQYF. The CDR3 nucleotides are TGCAGTGCTAGAATACCTTCTGGGGCCCAGCCTGGCGTGGGAGATACGCAGTATTTT.

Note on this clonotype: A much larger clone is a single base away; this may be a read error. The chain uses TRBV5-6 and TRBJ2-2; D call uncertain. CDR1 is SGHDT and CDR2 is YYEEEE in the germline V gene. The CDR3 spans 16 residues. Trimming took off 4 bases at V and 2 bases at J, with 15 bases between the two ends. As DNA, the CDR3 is TGTGCCAGCAGCCATAGGGTCCTGGCTAACACCGGGGAGCTGTTTTTT. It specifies CASSHRVLANTGELFF.

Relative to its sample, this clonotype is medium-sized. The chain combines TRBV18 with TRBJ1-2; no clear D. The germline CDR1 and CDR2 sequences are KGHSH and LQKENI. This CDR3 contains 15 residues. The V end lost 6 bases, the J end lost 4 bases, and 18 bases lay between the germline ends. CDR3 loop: CASSNNDPKVYGYTF. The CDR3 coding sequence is TGTGCCAGCTCTAACAACGACCCCAAGGTCTATGGCTACACCTTC.

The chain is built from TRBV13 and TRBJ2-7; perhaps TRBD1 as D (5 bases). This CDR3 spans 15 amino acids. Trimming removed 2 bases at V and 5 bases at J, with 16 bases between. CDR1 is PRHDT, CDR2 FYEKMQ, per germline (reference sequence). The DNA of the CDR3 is TGTGCCAGCAGCTTAATAGGGCAGGGTTCCCACGAGCAGTACTTC. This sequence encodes CASSLIGQGSHEQYF.

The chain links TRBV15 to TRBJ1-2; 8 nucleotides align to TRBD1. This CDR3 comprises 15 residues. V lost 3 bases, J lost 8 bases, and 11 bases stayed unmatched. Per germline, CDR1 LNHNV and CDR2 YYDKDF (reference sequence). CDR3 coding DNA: TGTGCCACCAGCAGGCCTCGTGGCAGGGGGCAAGGCTACACCTTC. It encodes CATSRPRGRGQGYTF.

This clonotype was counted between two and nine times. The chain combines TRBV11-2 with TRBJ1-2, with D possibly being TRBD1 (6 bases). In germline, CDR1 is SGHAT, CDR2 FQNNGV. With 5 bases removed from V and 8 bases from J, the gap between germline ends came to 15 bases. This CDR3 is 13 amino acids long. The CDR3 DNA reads TGTGCCAGCAGCCCTAACAGGGACCGAGGCTACACCTTC. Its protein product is CASSPNRDRGYTF.

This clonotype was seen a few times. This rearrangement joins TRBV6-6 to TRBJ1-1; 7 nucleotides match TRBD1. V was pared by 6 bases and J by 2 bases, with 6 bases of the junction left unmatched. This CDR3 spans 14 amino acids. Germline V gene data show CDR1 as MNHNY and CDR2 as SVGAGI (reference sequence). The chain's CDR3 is CASRPDRANTEAFF. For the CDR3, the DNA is TGTGCCAGCAGACCTGACAGGGCAAACACTGAAGCTTTCTTT.

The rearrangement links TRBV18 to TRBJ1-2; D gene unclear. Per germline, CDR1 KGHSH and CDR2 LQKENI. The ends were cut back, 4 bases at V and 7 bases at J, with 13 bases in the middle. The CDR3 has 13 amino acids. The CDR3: CASSHAGYSGYTF. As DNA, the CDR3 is TGTGCCAGCTCACATGCGGGCTATTCTGGCTACACCTTC.